This TCR beta chain was sequenced during a study of T-cell memory formation after mild COVID-19. Overall study: TCR clusters were largely donor specific.

TCRdb used MiXCR to reprocess the 5' RACE reads, holding one entry per CDR3 protein. The table shows 300,000 to 350,000 distinct CDR3 sequences, with roughly a fifth occurring only once. As for this clonotype: No antigen is known for it.

This CDR3 is 16 amino acids long. Germline V gene lookup returns CDR1 LGHNA and CDR2 YSLEER. V was trimmed by 5 bases and J by 1 base, leaving 14 bases between them. The study, taken as a whole, reports: There was a balanced CD4/CD8 profile in clones contracting day 15 to 85, and later expanders leaned CD4+.

Sequencing was done on a sample of PBMCs or a T cell subset sorted from them (not recorded which). The source is a man younger than 30 who had mild COVID-19 (a few samples of this study predate the infection). Cell type and time point are not known. The chain couples TRBV4-3 to TRBJ2-2; a possible D gene is TRBD2 (7 bases). The DNA for the CDR3 is TGCGCCAGCAGCTGGGGGGGCTTAAAGAACACCGGGGAGCTGTTTTTT. Residues: CASSWGGLKNTGELFF.